Below, one T cell receptor (beta chain) is given with its context. Trimming at V came to 3 bases and at J to 7 bases, leaving 13 bases not matched to a gene. Germline CDR1 is SGHKS and CDR2 is YYEKEE (reference sequence). There are 17 residues in the CDR3. CD8+ and CD4+ T cells circulating in blood were sequenced for TCR beta. The sample originates from a study of CD8 T cells in Susac syndrome. Random hexamers primed reverse transcription of about 0.45 to 1 ug RNA. The authors amplified TCR beta CDR3 across 54 Vbeta and 13 Jbeta using immunoSEQ multiplex PCR. TCRdb used MiXCR to reprocess the immunoSEQ multiplex PCR reads, holding one entry per CDR3 protein. The sample records about 280,000 distinct CDR3 sequences, 80% to 90% being singletons.

The sequence derives from a human donor with multiple sclerosis. The chain is built from TRBV5-5 and TRBJ1-2; TRBD1 aligns across 12 bases. The sequenced material came from CD8+ T cells from PBMCs. CDR3 residues: CASSSHISGQGARGYTF. The CDR3 nucleotides are TGTGCCAGCAGCTCACATATATCGGGACAGGGGGCGCGTGGCTACACCTTC.